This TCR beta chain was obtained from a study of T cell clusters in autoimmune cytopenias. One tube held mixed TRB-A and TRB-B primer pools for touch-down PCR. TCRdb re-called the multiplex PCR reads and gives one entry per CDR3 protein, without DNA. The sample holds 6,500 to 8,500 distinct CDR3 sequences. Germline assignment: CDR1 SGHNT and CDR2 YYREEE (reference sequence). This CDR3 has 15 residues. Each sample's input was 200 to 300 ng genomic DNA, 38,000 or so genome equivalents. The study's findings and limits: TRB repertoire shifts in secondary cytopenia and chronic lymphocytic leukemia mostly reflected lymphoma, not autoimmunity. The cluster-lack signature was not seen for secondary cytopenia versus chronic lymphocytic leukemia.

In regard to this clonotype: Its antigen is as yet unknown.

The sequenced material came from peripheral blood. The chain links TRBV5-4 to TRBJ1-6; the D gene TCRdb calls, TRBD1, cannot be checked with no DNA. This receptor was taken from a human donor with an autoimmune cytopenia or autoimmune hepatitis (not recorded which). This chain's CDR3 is CASSLAGQENSPLHF.